This T cell receptor beta chain was sequenced during a study of blood T cell repertoires in COVID-19. Across the study: The study drew acute and convalescent COVID-19 samples from the United States, Italy and Spain.

Clones were read by immunoSEQ multiplex PCR, and TCRdb kept only the in-frame ones, dropping some. Here the sample spans 6,000 to 7,000 clones, less than 90% being singletons. Germline CDR1 reads SGHVS; CDR2 reads FQNEAQ. The V and J ends lost 1 base and 1 base respectively, with 8 bases between them. The CDR3 has 15 residues. The sequencing sample was made of peripheral blood. The J gene is TRBJ1-5, the V gene TRBV7-8, with unresolved D. The receptor's source is a human donor in a cohort sampled during active COVID-19. The CDR3 here is CASSLDRRSNQPQHF. The CDR3 nucleotides are TGTGCCAGCAGCTTAGACAGAAGAAGCAATCAGCCCCAGCATTTT.